These 9 T cell receptor beta chains originate from one sample sequenced in a study of blood T cells in healthy people across ages. Primed by a sample-barcoded 5' primer and a J-beta primer mix, a second PCR proceeded for 7 to 11 cycles. Using its own MiXCR run on the 5' RACE reads, TCRdb lists one record per CDR3 protein. The sample consists of over 1,500,000 distinct CDR3 sequences, approximately 50% of them appearing once. Specimen: blood. The receptors come from a woman between 40 and 50 years old in good health.

The chain combines TRBV5-1 with TRBJ1-1; TRBD1 is a possible D gene (5 bases). The V end was cut by 1 base, the J end by 1 base, with 8 bases between. Germline assignment: CDR1 SGHRS and CDR2 YFSETQ. The CDR3 sequence is 14 residues long. In DNA, the CDR3 is TGCGCCAGCAGCTTGCCCGGGACGAACACTGAAGCTTTCTTT. Residues: CASSLPGTNTEAFF.

This clonotype was detected once. Sequence at one end of the junction differs from germline and may be a read error. The chain has TRBV29-1 and TRBJ2-1; D is perhaps TRBD2 (6 bases). Germline loops: CDR1 SQVTM, CDR2 ANQGSEA. This CDR3 is built from 13 residues. Written as DNA, the CDR3 is TGCAGCGTTGTTGGGGGGACTTACAATGGGCAGTTCTTC. This codes for CSVVGGTYNGQFF.

The chain is built from TRBV2 and TRBJ2-1; tentative D call: TRBD2 (6 bases). Trimming shortened V by 4 bases and J by 6 bases, and 16 bases separated the two germline ends. CDR3 length equals 15 residues. Germline CDR1 reads SNHLY; CDR2 reads FYNNEI. This CDR3 reads CASSASPLSGNEQFF. The DNA of the CDR3 is TGTGCCAGCAGTGCCTCCCCCCTTAGCGGCAATGAGCAGTTCTTC. The entire variable domain, with the rest obtained from reference TRBV2 and TRBJ2-1, is as follows: EPEVTQTPSHQVTQMGQEVILRCVPISNHLYFYWYRQILGQKVEFLVSFYNNEISEKSEIFDDQFSVERPDGSNFTLKIRSTKLEDSAMYFCASSASPLSGNEQFFGPGTRLTVL.

The V gene is TRBV7-2, the J gene TRBJ1-4; 8 nucleotides align to TRBD1. The CDR3 extends over 14 amino acids. Germline assignment: CDR1 SGHTA and CDR2 FQGNSA. Unmatched junction bases numbered 2, after V lost 1 base and J lost 7 bases. CDR3 loop: CASSLVTGGEKLFF. The CDR3 DNA follows: TGTGCCAGCAGCTTAGTAACAGGGGGTGAAAAACTGTTTTTT.

This clonotype was picked up a small number of times. The chain employs TRBV29-1 and TRBJ2-1; a weak D match, TRBD2 (6 bases). V lost 4 bases and J 0 bases, leaving 10 bases between the germline ends. Germline V gene data show CDR1 as SQVTM and CDR2 as ANQGSEA. The CDR3 is 14 residues long. The CDR3 is CSVGEASSYNEQFF. The CDR3 DNA sequence: TGCAGCGTTGGGGAGGCCAGCTCCTACAATGAGCAGTTCTTC.

The rearrangement uses TRBV16 and TRBJ2-7, with TRBD1 as a possible D gene (5 bases). With the DNA end fitting TRBJ2-5 better, the J assignment may be wrong. CDR1 is KGHSY, CDR2 FQNENV, per germline. The CDR3 contains 16 residues. The CDR3 sequence is CASSQSRGTSQETQYF. DNA of the CDR3: TGTGCCAGCAGCCAATCTAGGGGAACGTCCCAAGAGACCCAGTACTTC.

This chain joins TRBV7-2 and TRBJ2-5; D is unclear. V was cut by 9 bases and J by 1 base, with 15 bases left in between. This CDR3 has 14 amino acids. Germline V gene data show CDR1 as SGHTA and CDR2 as FQGNSA. The CDR3 DNA reads TGTGCCAGTCGTTCGTCAGGTTTCCAAGAGACCCAGTACTTC. Its protein is CASRSSGFQETQYF.

J is TRBJ2-1 and V is TRBV9; 12 nucleotides align to TRBD2. Trimming took 1 base from V and 5 from J; bases not matched to a gene: 4. CDR1 is SGDLS and CDR2 is YYNGEE in the germline V gene. The CDR3 consists of 16 residues. CDR3 amino acids: CASSVTLAGGHNEQFF. CDR3 sequence (DNA): TGTGCCAGCAGCGTAACGCTAGCGGGGGGGCACAATGAGCAGTTCTTC. The whole variable domain, remainder taken from reference TRBV9 and TRBJ2-1, is DSGVTQTPKHLITATGQRVTLRCSPRSGDLSVYWYQQSLDQGLQFLIQYYNGEERAKGNILERFSAQQFPDLHSELNLSSLELGDSALYFCASSVTLAGGHNEQFFGPGTRLTVL.

This clonotype was picked up a small number of times. The V and J genes are TRBV15 and TRBJ2-1; TRBD1 agrees at 9 bases. The germline V gene encodes CDR1 LNHNV and CDR2 YYDKDF (reference sequence). There are 16 residues in the CDR3. J gave up 7 bases and V 1 base, and 8 bases lay outside the gene matches. The DNA for the CDR3 is TGTGCCACCAGCAGAGGCCTGACAGGGGGTGTGAATGAGCAGTTCTTC. Its protein is CATSRGLTGGVNEQFF.